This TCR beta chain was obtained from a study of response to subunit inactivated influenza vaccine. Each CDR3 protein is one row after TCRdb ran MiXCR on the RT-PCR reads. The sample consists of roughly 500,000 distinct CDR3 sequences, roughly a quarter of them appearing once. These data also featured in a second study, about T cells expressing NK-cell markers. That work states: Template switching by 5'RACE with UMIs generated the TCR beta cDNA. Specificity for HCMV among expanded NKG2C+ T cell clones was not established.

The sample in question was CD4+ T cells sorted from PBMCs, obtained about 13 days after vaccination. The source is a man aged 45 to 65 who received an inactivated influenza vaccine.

The CDR3 protein is CASPGEDGYTF. DNA for the CDR3: TGTGCCAGCCCGGGGGAGGATGGCTACACCTTC. The rearrangement joins TRBV12-3 or TRBV12-4 to TRBJ1-2, with D perhaps matching TRBD1 (5 bases). Between the trimmed V and J ends, which lost 8 bases and 6 bases, there was a span of 10 bases. This CDR3 has 11 amino acids.